Below are 27 T cell receptor beta chains sequenced from a single sample in a study of shared clonotypes between healthy human individuals. Measured with immunoSEQ multiplex PCR; TCRdb has only the in-frame clones, and not every one. Of around 550,000 clones listed, 90% to 96% are singletons. Material for sequencing was naive CD4+ T cells sorted from blood. As to subset: CD45RA+ positively selected. These receptor sequences come from a woman aged 30 to 39 in good health.

The chain has TRBV19 and TRBJ2-7; D might be TRBD1 (5 bases). V lost 9 bases and J lost 2, with 11 bases in between. Germline V gives CDR1 LNHDA, CDR2 SQIVND (reference sequence). There are 12 residues in the CDR3. The CDR3 DNA sequence: TGTGCCAGCCAGGGATCGACCTACGAGCAGTACTTC. Translating it yields CASQGSTYEQYF.

J is TRBJ1-4 and V is TRBV28; tentatively, D is TRBD1 (5 bases). The CDR3 length is 15 residues. Germline CDR1 and CDR2: MDHEN and SYDVKM. V was pared by 7 bases and J by 3 bases, with 15 bases between. CDR3: CASTDPGGPNEKLFF. The DNA for the CDR3 is TGTGCCAGCACCGATCCGGGGGGTCCTAATGAAAAACTGTTTTTT.

V is TRBV19 and J is TRBJ2-7, with D tentatively TRBD1 (7 bases). This CDR3 comprises 14 residues. CDR1 and CDR2 (germline): LNHDA, SQIVND (reference sequence). Trimming pared 7 bases from V and 8 bases from J, leaving 21 bases between. The chain's CDR3 is CASNGGQPMGQQYF. The CDR3, as DNA: TGTGCCAGTAACGGGGGACAGCCTATGGGGCAGCAGTACTTC.

J is TRBJ1-2 and V is TRBV18; D call uncertain. The CDR3 has 11 amino acids. Germline V gives CDR1 KGHSH, CDR2 LQKENI. The germline V and J ends were trimmed by 2 bases and 6 bases, with 4 bases remaining between them. The CDR3 nucleotides are TGTGCCAGCTCACCAGGGAATGGCTACACCTTC. Translation gives CASSPGNGYTF.

The chain joins TRBV2 to TRBJ1-5, with D perhaps matching TRBD1 (5 bases). V lost 6 bases to trimming and J lost 0 bases, with 12 bases between them. The CDR3 consists of 15 residues. From germline, CDR1 is SNHLY and CDR2 FYNNEI. CDR3: CASRWDPNSNQPQHF. DNA of the CDR3: TGTGCCAGCAGATGGGACCCGAATAGCAATCAGCCCCAGCATTTT.

The genes are TRBV6-1 and TRBJ1-4, with 10 bases that match TRBD1. V lost 2 bases, J lost 6 bases, and 6 bases stayed unmatched. The CDR3 consists of 16 residues. Germline assignment: CDR1 MNHNS and CDR2 SASEGT. The CDR3 reads CASSEYSGTGDEKLFF. Here the CDR3 DNA reads TGTGCCAGCAGTGAATACTCCGGGACAGGGGATGAAAAACTGTTTTTT.

The chain couples TRBV27 to TRBJ1-2, with 12 bases fitting TRBD1. This CDR3 spans 14 amino acids. The junction had 2 bases not matched to a gene; V was cut back by 5 bases and J by 4 bases. Germline V gene lookup returns CDR1 MNHEY and CDR2 SMNVEV (reference sequence). The CDR3 loop reads CASSGDRGLYGYTF. Written as DNA, the CDR3 is TGTGCCAGCAGTGGGGACAGGGGGCTCTATGGCTACACCTTC.

The genes are TRBV11-2 and TRBJ2-7; 13 nucleotides agree with TRBD2. Germline V gene sequence: CDR1 SGHAT, CDR2 FQNNGV. J was trimmed by 4 bases and V by 5 bases; bases with no gene match: 5. The CDR3 spans 15 residues. CDR3 nucleotides: TGTGCCAGCAGCCAACCGGGACTAGCGGGATACGAGCAGTACTTC. Translating it yields CASSQPGLAGYEQYF.

In DNA form, the CDR3 reads TGCGCCAGCAGTTCAAATAGCAATCAGCCCCAGCATTTT. Translating it yields CASSSNSNQPQHF. The genes are TRBV10-2 and TRBJ1-5; D unresolved. V was clipped by 5 bases and J by 0 bases, with 5 bases between them. The CDR3 is 13 residues long. In germline, CDR1 is WSHSY, CDR2 SAAADI.

The chain has TRBV27 and TRBJ1-5; D unresolved. The CDR3 loop spans 14 amino acids. Between the trimmed V and J ends, which lost 3 bases and 3 bases, there was a span of 9 bases. The germline gives CDR1 MNHEY, CDR2 SMNVEV (reference sequence). The CDR3 nucleotides read TGTGCCAGCAGTTTTGGTCACCCCAATCAGCCCCAGCATTTT. This translates into CASSFGHPNQPQHF.

The CDR3: CASSLNRDSSLDEQYF. DNA for the CDR3: TGTGCCAGCAGCCTGAACCGGGACAGCTCTCTTGACGAGCAGTACTTC. The V and J genes are TRBV11-1 and TRBJ2-7; 7 nucleotides align to TRBD1. CDR1 and CDR2 from the germline V gene are SGHAT and FQDESV (reference sequence). The junction had 15 bases not matched to a gene; V was cut back by 5 bases and J by 5 bases. CDR3 length: 16 residues.

The CDR3 bases are TGTGCCAGCAATCAAGTTCCGACCGGGGAGCTGTTTTTT. It codes for CASNQVPTGELFF. The chain combines TRBV2 with TRBJ2-2; D is unresolved. The CDR3 has 13 amino acids. Trimming stripped 7 bases from V and 5 bases from J, with 11 bases between. Per germline, CDR1 SNHLY and CDR2 FYNNEI.

CDR3 residues: CAWSPGGEPQHF. In nucleotides, the CDR3 is TGTGCCTGGAGTCCCGGGGGAGAACCCCAGCATTTT. The chain is built from TRBV30 and TRBJ1-5; possible D gene TRBD1, 5 bases. V was clipped by 2 bases and J by 10 bases, with 12 bases between them. The CDR3 has 12 amino acids. Germline assignment: CDR1 GTSNPN and CDR2 SVGIG (reference sequence).

The chain uses TRBV2 and TRBJ2-1; 10 positions match TRBD2. The CDR3 is made up of 15 amino acids. The germline V gene encodes CDR1 SNHLY and CDR2 FYNNEI. The V gene end was trimmed by 4 bases and the J gene end by 5 bases; junction bases not matched to a gene: 5. The chain's CDR3 is CASSVGTSAHNEQFF. Here the CDR3 DNA reads TGTGCCAGCAGTGTCGGGACTAGCGCCCACAATGAGCAGTTCTTC.

The genes are TRBV11-1 and TRBJ2-5, with D possibly being TRBD2 (5 bases). The V and J ends lost 3 bases and 7 bases respectively, with 21 bases between them. The CDR3 consists of 16 residues. Germline V lookup: CDR1 SGHAT, CDR2 FQDESV (reference sequence). CDR3 DNA: TGTGCCAGCAGCTTGACTAAATATTTGGAGGTCGTGACCCAGTACTTC. Amino acids: CASSLTKYLEVVTQYF.

The chain links TRBV28 to TRBJ1-2; D is unclear. Germline lookup yields CDR1 MDHEN and CDR2 SYDVKM. Trimming stripped 10 bases from V and 2 bases from J, with 8 bases between. This CDR3 has 11 residues. The CDR3 coding sequence is TGTGCCACCGAAACGAACTATGGCTACACCTTC. Amino acids: CATETNYGYTF.

This chain links TRBV4-1 with TRBJ2-7; D call uncertain. With 1 base removed from V and 2 bases from J, the gap between germline ends came to 6 bases. The CDR3 sequence is 13 residues long. Looked up from germline, CDR1 is MGHRA and CDR2 is YSYEKL. The CDR3 protein is CASSQAQTYEQYF. DNA for the CDR3: TGCGCCAGCAGCCAAGCCCAGACCTACGAGCAGTACTTC.

The rearrangement links TRBV2 to TRBJ2-7, with D possibly TRBD2 on 5 matching bases. The CDR3 is 14 residues long. V was clipped by 0 bases and J by 0 bases, with 6 bases between them. Germline lookup yields CDR1 SNHLY and CDR2 FYNNEI. CDR3 coding DNA: TGTGCCAGCAGTGAAGCCGGGGTCTCCTACGAGCAGTACTTC. This encodes CASSEAGVSYEQYF.

The CDR3 DNA is TGTGCCAGCAGCCGCGACGGTTACAATGAGCAGTTCTTC. The encoded protein is CASSRDGYNEQFF. The chain has TRBV4-2 and TRBJ2-1; unclear D gene. Germline-derived CDR1 and CDR2 are LGHNA and YNFKEQ. Trimming cost V 4 bases and J 4 bases, with 8 bases left between them. CDR3 length: 13 residues.

V gene TRBV6-5 combines with J gene TRBJ2-5, with D unclear. The V and J ends lost 0 bases and 1 base respectively, with 12 bases between them. Germline V gene lookup returns CDR1 MNHEY and CDR2 SVGAGI. The CDR3 runs to 16 residues. DNA of the CDR3: TGTGCCAGCAGTTACTCGAGGTCGGGCGGCCAAGAGACCCAGTACTTC. It is translated as CASSYSRSGGQETQYF.

In its sample, this clone was seen once. V is TRBV6-1 and J is TRBJ1-3, with 9 bases identical to TRBD1. The CDR3 loop spans 12 amino acids. Germline V gene data show CDR1 as MNHNS and CDR2 as SASEGT. With V trimmed by 8 bases and J by 7 bases, 3 bases remained unmatched. CDR3 sequence reads: CASGTGSNTIYF. The CDR3 DNA reads TGTGCCAGCGGGACAGGGAGCAACACCATATATTTT.

The chain recombines TRBV7-9 with TRBJ1-3, with a possible D match to TRBD1 (5 bases). Germline values: CDR1 SEHNR, CDR2 FQNEAQ (reference sequence). This CDR3 is 15 amino acids long. V shed 5 bases and J shed 1 base, with 12 bases lying between them. The CDR3 DNA sequence: TGTGCCAGCAGCCCCAGGCAGGGATCTGGAAACACCATATATTTT. Protein product: CASSPRQGSGNTIYF. Looking up the rest from reference TRBV7-9 and TRBJ1-3 gives the full variable domain: DTGVSQNPRHKITKRGQNVTFRCDPISEHNRLYWYRQTLGQGPEFLTYFQNEAQLEKSRLLSDRFSAERPKGSFSTLEIQRTEQGDSAMYLCASSPRQGSGNTIYFGEGSWLTVV.

CDR3 DNA: TGTGCCAGCAGTTTATCCACGTTAGCACTAGCGGGATATCGTCACAATGAGCAGTTCTTC. Translated, it gives CASSLSTLALAGYRHNEQFF. The chain employs TRBV28 and TRBJ2-1, with TRBD2 identical over 10 bases. The CDR3 totals 20 residues. CDR1 and CDR2 from the germline V gene are MDHEN and SYDVKM. V gave up 1 base and J gave up 5 bases; unmatched junction bases: 17.

The rearrangement uses TRBV7-6 and TRBJ2-7, with unresolved D. Trimming shortened V by 4 bases and J by 9 bases, and 28 bases separated the two germline ends. This CDR3 spans 17 amino acids. Germline V lookup: CDR1 SGHVS, CDR2 FNYEAQ. The CDR3 DNA sequence: TGTGCCAGCAGCTCACCTCGGGTAAACCTTATACCTACGGTGCAGTACTTC. As protein: CASSSPRVNLIPTVQYF.

V and J are TRBV5-1 and TRBJ2-5; D not certain. The germline CDR1 and CDR2 sequences are SGHRS and YFSETQ. The CDR3 contains 11 residues. V lost 4 bases and J lost 2, with 3 bases in between. In DNA, the CDR3 is TGCGCCAGCAGCGAACAAGAGACCCAGTACTTC. Residues: CASSEQETQYF.

This clone occurred once. The CDR3 DNA follows: TGTGCCAGCAGTTTAGAACCCGGGACAGGGGGTAGAAATTCACCCCTCCACTTT. It encodes CASSLEPGTGGRNSPLHF. The chain employs TRBV27 and TRBJ1-6, with 11 bases identical to TRBD1. V shed 2 bases and J 7 bases; nucleotides not matched to a gene: 10. The CDR3 has 18 residues. Germline assignment: CDR1 MNHEY and CDR2 SMNVEV (reference sequence).

The rearrangement joins TRBV7-2 to TRBJ1-2, with unresolved D. V lost 5 bases and J 8 bases, leaving 21 bases between the germline ends. The CDR3 consists of 15 residues. Per the germline V gene, CDR1 is SGHTA and CDR2 is FQGNSA. The CDR3 DNA sequence: TGTGCCAGCAGCCGCCCATCGTTCGTCGGTCGGGGCTACACCTTC. Protein: CASSRPSFVGRGYTF. The full variable domain, its missing parts supplied by reference TRBV7-2 and TRBJ1-2, is GAGVSQSPSNKVTEKGKDVELRCDPISGHTALYWYRQSLGQGLEFLIYFQGNSAPDKSGLPSDRFSAERTGGSVSTLTIQRTQQEDSAVYLCASSRPSFVGRGYTFGSGTRLTVV.